This T cell receptor beta chain came from a study of CD8 T cells in ankylosing spondylitis. Study-level findings and limits: Characteristic of ankylosing spondylitis blood, it appeared, was a TCR beta motif comprising several highly homologous variants.

With respect to this clonotype: No antigen is known for it.

Germline CDR1 reads KGHSH; CDR2 reads LQKENI. This CDR3 is built from 17 residues. Losses at the gene ends were 2 bases for V and 3 bases for J; bases not matched to a gene: 10. Molecular-barcoded quantitative 5'-RACE produced these TCR beta libraries. TCRdb ran MiXCR on the 5' RACE reads and lists one entry per CDR3 protein. This sample has just under 550,000 distinct CDR3 sequences, with 12% found just once. The rearrangement uses TRBV18 and TRBJ2-7, with 10 positions matching TRBD2. Sequencing was performed on blood, either unsorted or a sorted T cell fraction (not recorded which). The TCR originated in a male donor with ankylosing spondylitis. CDR3 sequence: CASSPGLLAGGNYEQYF. DNA for the CDR3: TGTGCCAGCTCACCAGGTCTGTTAGCGGGAGGTAACTACGAGCAGTACTTC.